This entry features one T cell receptor beta chain sequence. Measured with immunoSEQ multiplex PCR; TCRdb has only the in-frame clones, and not every one. The data contain under 35,000 clones, 80% to 90% of them seen just once; the ten biggest clones take up about a tenth. This specimen belongs to a study of blood T cell repertoires in COVID-19. V was pared by 3 bases and J by 4 bases, with 6 bases between. The germline V gene encodes CDR1 SEHNR and CDR2 FQNEAQ (reference sequence). CDR3 length equals 12 residues. Sequencing input: peripheral blood. This rearrangement joins TRBV7-9 to TRBJ1-2; D unclear. This clonotype originated in a man aged 55 to 70 with acute or convalescent COVID-19. Here the CDR3 DNA reads TGTGCCAGCAGCTTTGGCATCTATGGCTACACCTTC. Translation: CASSFGIYGYTF.